This T cell receptor (beta chain) was captured by sequencing in a study of T-cell memory formation after mild COVID-19. 5'RACE, which relied on constant-segment primers, yielded TCR alpha and TCR beta cDNA libraries carrying sample barcodes and UMIs. TCRdb reprocessed the 5' RACE reads via MiXCR and lists one record per CDR3 protein. In the table there are 100,000 to 150,000 distinct CDR3 sequences, 5% to 6.5% of which are singletons. This CDR3 has 15 amino acids. Germline values: CDR1 LNHDA, CDR2 SQIVND (reference sequence). V dropped 1 base and J dropped 2 bases, with 11 bases sitting between them. As for this clonotype: The antigen is undetermined.

Study-level results: From day 15 to 85, contracting clones were balanced between CD4 and CD8, whereas later expanders leaned toward CD4+. For contracting clones, CD4+ ones sat mainly in CM and EM, CD8+ in EMRA. Pre-infection memory harbored some responding clones, suggesting cross-reactive memory joined.

The rearrangement joins TRBV19 to TRBJ2-5; D ambiguous. Sequencing used PBMCs or a T cell subset sorted from them (not recorded which). This sequence was found in an adult woman who had mild COVID-19 (a few samples of this study predate the infection). Cell type and time point are not known. CDR3 residues: CASSIGRRIQETQYF. The CDR3 bases are TGTGCCAGTAGTATAGGGCGACGGATACAAGAGACCCAGTACTTC.